Listed here are 23 T cell receptor beta chains from one sample, sequenced in a study of identical twins. One entry per CDR3 protein results from TCRdb running MiXCR on the 5' RACE reads. The data hold 500,000 or so distinct CDR3 sequences, with 14% observed a single time. These data also featured in a second study, about yellow fever vaccine responses in identical twins.

The specimen sequenced was CD4+ T cells sorted from blood. These receptors came from a woman younger than 35 in good health.

This clonotype has more than one count but fewer than ten. The chain combines TRBV9 with TRBJ2-1, with D possibly being TRBD2 (5 bases). Between the trimmed V and J ends, which lost 3 bases and 6 bases, there was a span of 13 bases. This CDR3 has 14 amino acids. Germline CDR1 SGDLS, CDR2 YYNGEE. DNA of the CDR3: TGTGCCAGCAGCGGAGACTCGAGGGCCAATGAGCAGTTCTTC. Translation: CASSGDSRANEQFF.

The rearrangement joins TRBV28 to TRBJ2-3, with TRBD2 matching 7 bases. Germline values: CDR1 MDHEN, CDR2 SYDVKM. CDR3 length: 14 amino acids. The ends lost 9 bases at V and 1 base at J; junction bases unmatched: 7. As DNA, the CDR3 is TGTGCCAGAAGCAAGCGGGGTGGCACAGATACGCAGTATTTT. The encoded protein is CARSKRGGTDTQYF.

J is TRBJ2-7 and V is TRBV3-1; 9 nucleotides match TRBD2. V trimming: 1 base; J trimming: 3 bases; junction bases outside the gene matches: 4. The CDR3 covers 15 residues. CDR1 and CDR2 (germline): LGHDT, YNNKEL (reference sequence). The CDR3 DNA follows: TGTGCCAGCAGCCAAGGGCGGGGGGGACGCTACGAGCAGTACTTC. Protein product: CASSQGRGGRYEQYF.

This clonotype came up a few times. This chain joins TRBV7-9 and TRBJ2-1, with 12 positions matching TRBD1. CDR1 SEHNR and CDR2 FQNEAQ come from the germline V gene (reference sequence). The CDR3 runs to 14 residues. With 5 bases clipped from V and 6 bases from J, the junction kept 2 bases outside the gene matches. The CDR3 reads CASSRDRGLNEQFF. The CDR3 DNA is TGTGCCAGCAGCCGGGACAGGGGGCTCAATGAGCAGTTCTTC.

In its sample, this clonotype was seen a few times. The V and J genes are TRBV3-1 and TRBJ1-2; D remains ambiguous. Germline V lookup: CDR1 LGHDT, CDR2 YNNKEL (reference sequence). Trimming stripped 1 base from V and 0 bases from J, with 6 bases between. This CDR3 has 14 amino acids. This CDR3 reads CASSQVAANYGYTF. The CDR3 DNA follows: TGTGCCAGCAGCCAAGTGGCAGCTAACTATGGCTACACCTTC.

The V call is TRBV7-2, the J call TRBJ2-7, with 9 bases aligning to TRBD2. The CDR3 covers 16 residues. After removal of 1 base from V and 2 bases from J, the junction contained 6 bases not matched to a gene. Germline CDR1 SGHTA, CDR2 FQGNSA. CDR3 region: CASSLEVGLATYEQYF. For the CDR3, the DNA is TGTGCCAGCAGCTTAGAGGTGGGACTAGCAACCTACGAGCAGTACTTC.

This clonotype appeared a few times. V usage is TRBV20-1 and J usage is TRBJ1-6; weak D call: TRBD1 (6 bases). V was pared by 5 bases and J by 6 bases, with 17 bases between. The CDR3 runs 15 residues. Germline V gene sequence: CDR1 DFQATT, CDR2 SNEGSKA (reference sequence). The CDR3 coding sequence is TGCAGTGCTGAGGGAGGGGGGCGCGGTAATTCACCCCTCCACTTT. Translated: CSAEGGGRGNSPLHF.

The chain combines TRBV7-8 with TRBJ2-3, with TRBD1 matching 9 bases. The ends lost 4 bases at V and 6 bases at J; junction bases unmatched: 5. The CDR3 spans 14 residues. In germline, CDR1 is SGHVS, CDR2 FQNEAQ. DNA for the CDR3: TGTGCCAGCAGCTCTAACAGGGGGCTTGATACGCAGTATTTT. Its protein is CASSSNRGLDTQYF.

The chain has TRBV23-1 and TRBJ1-6; D unresolved. TRBV23-1 is classed as an ORF, of uncertain function. CDR3 length: 17 residues. V was cut by 0 bases and J by 5 bases, with 14 bases left in between. The CDR3, as DNA: TGCGCCAGCAGTCAATCGGGGATCCTCCCCCATAATTCACCCCTCCACTTT. Its protein is CASSQSGILPHNSPLHF.

J is TRBJ2-2 and V is TRBV6-6, with D perhaps TRBD1 or TRBD2 (6 bases each). With 6 bases removed from V and 6 bases from J, the gap between germline ends came to 11 bases. Per the germline V gene, CDR1 is MNHNY and CDR2 is SVGAGI (reference sequence). The CDR3 spans 13 residues. The DNA of the CDR3 is TGTGCCAGCAGAAGGGGGGACGCCGGGGAGCTGTTTTTT. Protein sequence: CASRRGDAGELFF.

This clonotype has only a few counts. The chain has TRBV29-1 and TRBJ1-2; TRBD1 matches 8 bases. The CDR3 consists of 12 residues. Germline V CDR1 and CDR2: SQVTM, ANQGSEA. With V trimmed by 6 bases and J by 5 bases, 5 bases remained unmatched. CDR3 residues: CSVWGTGYGYTF. The CDR3 bases are TGCAGCGTCTGGGGGACAGGTTATGGCTACACCTTC.

The chain recombines TRBV10-2 with TRBJ2-3; D not resolved. V was pared by 4 bases and J by 5 bases, with 19 bases between. CDR1 is WSHSY and CDR2 is SAAADI in the germline V gene. This CDR3 has 16 residues. CDR3 sequence (DNA): TGCGCCAGCAGTGCTAACCTTGTAACAAGTGGAGATACGCAGTATTTT. Protein product: CASSANLVTSGDTQYF.

This clonotype was counted ten times or more. This chain connects TRBV5-1 to TRBJ2-1; TRBD1 might be the D (6 bases). Trimming shortened V by 4 bases and J by 2 bases, and 13 bases separated the two germline ends. The CDR3 contains 15 residues. Germline assignment: CDR1 SGHRS and CDR2 YFSETQ. The CDR3 region is CASSVKQGAYNEQFF. The CDR3 bases are TGCGCCAGCAGCGTAAAACAGGGAGCCTACAATGAGCAGTTCTTC. The entire variable domain, with the rest obtained from reference TRBV5-1 and TRBJ2-1, is as follows: KAGVTQTPRYLIKTRGQQVTLSCSPISGHRSVSWYQQTPGQGLQFLFEYFSETQRNKGNFPGRFSGRQFSNSRSEMNVSTLELGDSALYLCASSVKQGAYNEQFFGPGTRLTVL.

This clonotype occurred a few times. The CDR3 region is CSNTRGYEQYF. In DNA, the CDR3 is TGCAGTAACACGCGGGGCTACGAGCAGTACTTC. The chain joins TRBV20-1 to TRBJ2-7, with D tentatively TRBD2 (6 bases). Germline CDR1 is DFQATT and CDR2 is SNEGSKA (reference sequence). Trimming left V 8 bases short and J 3 bases short, with 11 bases between. The CDR3 totals 11 residues.

A few counts support this clonotype. The genes are TRBV5-1 and TRBJ2-7; no reliable D call. This CDR3 contains 13 residues. Per the germline V gene, CDR1 is SGHRS and CDR2 is YFSETQ. The germline V and J ends were trimmed by 5 bases and 2 bases, with 11 bases remaining between them. The DNA of the CDR3 is TGCGCCAGCAGGCTGGGTTTTACCTACGAGCAGTACTTC. Its translation: CASRLGFTYEQYF.

This clonotype has just a few counts. This chain joins TRBV29-1 and TRBJ2-5, with TRBD1 matching over 11 bases. V gave up 5 bases and J gave up 5 bases; unmatched junction bases: 7. CDR3 length: 14 amino acids. Looked up from germline, CDR1 is SQVTM and CDR2 is ANQGSEA. This chain's CDR3 is CSVSGQGVRETQYF. CDR3 DNA sequence: TGCAGCGTTTCGGGACAGGGGGTCCGTGAGACCCAGTACTTC.

J is TRBJ1-1 and V is TRBV15; D uncertain. This CDR3 is built from 14 residues. Per the germline V gene, CDR1 is LNHNV and CDR2 is YYDKDF (reference sequence). Deletions cut 0 bases from V and 2 bases from J, with 7 bases between. CDR3 sequence: CATSRDPVNTEAFF. CDR3 DNA: TGTGCCACCAGCAGAGATCCCGTTAACACTGAAGCTTTCTTT.

The V call is TRBV5-1, the J call TRBJ2-1, with D possibly TRBD1 on 7 matching bases. The germline V and J ends were trimmed by 4 bases and 5 bases, with 22 bases remaining between them. The CDR3 is 17 residues long. Germline-derived CDR1 and CDR2 are SGHRS and YFSETQ. The CDR3 is CASSVGGIRDRDNEQFF. The CDR3 DNA is TGCGCCAGCAGCGTCGGGGGTATCCGGGACAGAGACAATGAGCAGTTCTTC.

The table lists this clonotype with a few counts. V usage is TRBV7-9 and J usage is TRBJ1-2; 10 bases fit TRBD1. In germline, CDR1 is SEHNR, CDR2 FQNEAQ (reference sequence). This CDR3 is 15 amino acids long. J was trimmed by 4 bases and V by 4 bases; bases with no gene match: 6. CDR3 region: CASSSGTGDLYGYTF. CDR3 DNA: TGTGCCAGCAGCTCCGGGACAGGGGACCTCTATGGCTACACCTTC.

This clonotype was seen a handful of times. This rearrangement joins TRBV5-1 to TRBJ1-2, with TRBD1 identical over 7 bases. CDR1 and CDR2 from the germline V gene are SGHRS and YFSETQ. Trimming cost V 7 bases and J 0 bases; bases outside gene matches: 9. This CDR3 spans 15 amino acids. The CDR3 sequence is CASRPGTEANYGYTF. CDR3 bases: TGCGCCAGCCGACCAGGGACAGAAGCTAACTATGGCTACACCTTC.

V gene TRBV6-1 combines with J gene TRBJ1-4; D is possibly TRBD1 (6 bases). The germline gives CDR1 MNHNS, CDR2 SASEGT. V was cut by 4 bases and J by 7 bases, with 16 bases left in between. CDR3 length: 15 amino acids. CDR3 coding DNA: TGTGCCAGCAGTGGAAGGGGGGCGGGAGGTGAAAAACTGTTTTTT. Protein sequence: CASSGRGAGGEKLFF.

This clonotype was detected a few times. CDR3 region: CASSILGNTEAFF. CDR3 DNA: TGTGCCAGCAGTATACTAGGGAACACTGAAGCTTTCTTT. V and J are TRBV7-9 and TRBJ1-1; D remains unclear. CDR3 size: 13 residues. V shed 6 bases and J shed 1 base, with 9 bases lying between them. Germline CDR1 is SEHNR and CDR2 is FQNEAQ (reference sequence).

The chain's CDR3 is CASSPSGQGAGNTIYF. CDR3 DNA: TGTGCCAGCAGCCCATCGGGACAGGGGGCTGGAAACACCATATATTTT. This chain uses TRBV3-1 with TRBJ1-3; 11 bases are shared with TRBD1. The germline V gene encodes CDR1 LGHDT and CDR2 YNNKEL (reference sequence). The CDR3 has 16 amino acids. Trimming took 4 bases from V and 2 from J; bases not matched to a gene: 4.